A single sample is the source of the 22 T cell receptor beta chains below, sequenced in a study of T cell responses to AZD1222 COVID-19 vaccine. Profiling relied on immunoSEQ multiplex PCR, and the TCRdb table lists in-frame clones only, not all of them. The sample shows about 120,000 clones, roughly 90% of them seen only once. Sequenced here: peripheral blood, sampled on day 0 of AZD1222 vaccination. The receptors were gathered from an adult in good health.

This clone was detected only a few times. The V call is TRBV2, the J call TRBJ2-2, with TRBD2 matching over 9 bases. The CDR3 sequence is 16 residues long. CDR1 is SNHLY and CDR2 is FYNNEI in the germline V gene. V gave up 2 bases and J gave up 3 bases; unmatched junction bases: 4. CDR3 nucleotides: TGTGCCAGCAGTGAAAGGGGACTAGCTGACACCGGGGAGCTGTTTTTT. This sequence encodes CASSERGLADTGELFF.

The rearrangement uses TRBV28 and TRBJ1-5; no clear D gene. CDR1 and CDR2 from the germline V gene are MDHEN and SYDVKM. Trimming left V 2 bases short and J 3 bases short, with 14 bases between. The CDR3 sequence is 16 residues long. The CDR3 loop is CASSLRADRNNQPQHF. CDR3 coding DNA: TGTGCCAGCAGTTTAAGGGCAGATAGGAACAATCAGCCCCAGCATTTT.

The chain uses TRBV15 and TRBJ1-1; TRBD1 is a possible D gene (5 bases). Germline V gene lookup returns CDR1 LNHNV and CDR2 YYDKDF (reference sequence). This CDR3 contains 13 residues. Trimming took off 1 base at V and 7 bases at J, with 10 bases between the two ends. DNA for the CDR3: TGTGCCACCAGCAGAGCCGGGGGTAGTGAAGCTTTCTTT. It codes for CATSRAGGSEAFF.

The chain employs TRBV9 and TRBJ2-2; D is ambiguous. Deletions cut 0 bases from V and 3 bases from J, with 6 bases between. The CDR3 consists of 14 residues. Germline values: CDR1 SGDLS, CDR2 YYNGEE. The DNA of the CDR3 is TGTGCCAGCAGCGTAGGGTGGGACACCGGGGAGCTGTTTTTT. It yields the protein CASSVGWDTGELFF.

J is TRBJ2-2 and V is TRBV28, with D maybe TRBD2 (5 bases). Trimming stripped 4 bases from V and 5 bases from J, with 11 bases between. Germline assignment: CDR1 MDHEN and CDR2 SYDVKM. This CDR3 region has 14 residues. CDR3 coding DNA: TGTGCCAGCAGTTCCGGAACGGGGACCGGGGAGCTGTTTTTT. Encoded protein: CASSSGTGTGELFF.

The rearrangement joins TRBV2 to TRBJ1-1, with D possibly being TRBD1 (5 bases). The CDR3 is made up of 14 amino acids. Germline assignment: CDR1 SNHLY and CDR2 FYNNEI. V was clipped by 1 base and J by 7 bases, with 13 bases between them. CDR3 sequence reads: CASSEDRGVVEAFF. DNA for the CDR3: TGTGCCAGCAGTGAAGATCGGGGGGTCGTTGAAGCTTTCTTT.

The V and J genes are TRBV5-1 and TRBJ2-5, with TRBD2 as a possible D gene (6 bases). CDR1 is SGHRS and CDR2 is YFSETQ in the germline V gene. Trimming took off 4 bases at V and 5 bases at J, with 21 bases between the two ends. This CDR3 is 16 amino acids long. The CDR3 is CASSPGYRGLEETQYF. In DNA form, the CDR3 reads TGCGCCAGCAGCCCCGGATACCGGGGACTGGAGGAGACCCAGTACTTC.

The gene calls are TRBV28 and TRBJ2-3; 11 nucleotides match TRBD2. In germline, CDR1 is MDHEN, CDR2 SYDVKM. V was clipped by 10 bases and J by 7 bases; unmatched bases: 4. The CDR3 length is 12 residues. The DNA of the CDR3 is TGTGCCACGGGACTAGCGGCCAATACGCAGTATTTT. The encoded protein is CATGLAANTQYF.

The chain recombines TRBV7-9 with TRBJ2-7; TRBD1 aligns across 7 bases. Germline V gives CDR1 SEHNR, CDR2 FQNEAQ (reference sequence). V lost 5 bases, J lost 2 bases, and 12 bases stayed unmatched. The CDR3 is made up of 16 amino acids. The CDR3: CASSASSMGQTYEQYF. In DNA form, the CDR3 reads TGTGCCAGCAGCGCTTCGAGCATGGGACAGACCTACGAGCAGTACTTC.

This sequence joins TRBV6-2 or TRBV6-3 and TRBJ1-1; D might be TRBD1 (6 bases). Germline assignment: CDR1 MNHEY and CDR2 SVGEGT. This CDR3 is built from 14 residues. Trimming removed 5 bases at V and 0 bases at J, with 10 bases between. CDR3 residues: CASSPDSLNTEAFF. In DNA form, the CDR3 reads TGTGCCAGCAGTCCGGACAGTTTGAACACTGAAGCTTTCTTT.

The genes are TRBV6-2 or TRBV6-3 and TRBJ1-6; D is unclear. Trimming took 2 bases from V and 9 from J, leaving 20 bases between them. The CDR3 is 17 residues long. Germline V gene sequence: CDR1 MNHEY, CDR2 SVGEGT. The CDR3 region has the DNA TGTGCCAGCAGTTACCTCCGACCCCCAACGCGGAGTTCACCCCTCCACTTT. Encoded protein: CASSYLRPPTRSSPLHF.

The chain's CDR3 is CASSLSSDQPQHF. The CDR3 nucleotides are TGTGCCAGCAGCTTGTCTTCGGATCAGCCCCAGCATTTT. The rearrangement links TRBV7-9 to TRBJ1-5; D uncertain. The CDR3 has 13 amino acids. Trimming shortened V by 3 bases and J by 5 bases, and 8 bases separated the two germline ends. From germline, CDR1 is SEHNR and CDR2 FQNEAQ (reference sequence).

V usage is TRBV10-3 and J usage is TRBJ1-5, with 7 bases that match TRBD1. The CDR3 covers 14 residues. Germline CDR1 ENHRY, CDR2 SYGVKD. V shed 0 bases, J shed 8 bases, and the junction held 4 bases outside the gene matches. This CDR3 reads CAISESAGGEPQHF. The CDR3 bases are TGTGCCATCAGTGAGTCGGCAGGGGGGGAGCCCCAGCATTTT.

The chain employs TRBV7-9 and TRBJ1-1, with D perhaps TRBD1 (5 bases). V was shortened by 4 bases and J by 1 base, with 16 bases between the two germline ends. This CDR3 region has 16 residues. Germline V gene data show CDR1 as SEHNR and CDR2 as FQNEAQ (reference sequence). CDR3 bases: TGTGCCAGCAGCTCTGAATGGGGCGCCGGGAACACTGAAGCTTTCTTT. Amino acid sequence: CASSSEWGAGNTEAFF.

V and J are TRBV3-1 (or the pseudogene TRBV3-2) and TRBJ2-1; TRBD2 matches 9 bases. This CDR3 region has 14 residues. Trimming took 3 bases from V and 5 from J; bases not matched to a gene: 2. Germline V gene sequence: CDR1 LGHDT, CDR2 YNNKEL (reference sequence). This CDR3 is CASSHAGGNNEQFF. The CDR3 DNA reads TGTGCCAGCAGCCATGCGGGGGGGAACAATGAGCAGTTCTTC.

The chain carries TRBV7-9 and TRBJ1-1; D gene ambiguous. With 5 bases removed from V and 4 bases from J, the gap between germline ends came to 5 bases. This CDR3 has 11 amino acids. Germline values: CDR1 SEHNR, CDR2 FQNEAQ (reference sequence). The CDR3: CASSLSTEAFF. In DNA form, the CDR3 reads TGTGCCAGCAGCCTCAGCACTGAAGCTTTCTTT.

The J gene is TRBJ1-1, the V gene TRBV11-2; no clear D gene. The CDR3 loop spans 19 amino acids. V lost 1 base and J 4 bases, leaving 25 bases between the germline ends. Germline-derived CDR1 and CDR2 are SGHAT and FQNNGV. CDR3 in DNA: TGTGCCAGCAGCTTAGGCCCCCCCCGGTGGCCCCGTTCTAGCACTGAAGCTTTCTTT. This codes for CASSLGPPRWPRSSTEAFF.

In DNA, the CDR3 is TGTGCCAGCAGTGGTGTAGGGGGCGACGAGCAGTACTTC. This gives the protein CASSGVGGDEQYF. This chain links TRBV2 with TRBJ2-7, with 7 bases aligning to TRBD1. The CDR3 covers 13 residues. Germline CDR1 SNHLY, CDR2 FYNNEI. V dropped 4 bases and J dropped 5; count of bases not matched to a gene: 5.

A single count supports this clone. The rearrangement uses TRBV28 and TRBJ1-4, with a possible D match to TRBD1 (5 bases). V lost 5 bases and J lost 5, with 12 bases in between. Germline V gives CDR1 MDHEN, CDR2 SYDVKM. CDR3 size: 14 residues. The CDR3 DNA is TGTGCCAGCAGTAACCAGGGCGGGAATGAAAAACTGTTTTTT. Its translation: CASSNQGGNEKLFF.

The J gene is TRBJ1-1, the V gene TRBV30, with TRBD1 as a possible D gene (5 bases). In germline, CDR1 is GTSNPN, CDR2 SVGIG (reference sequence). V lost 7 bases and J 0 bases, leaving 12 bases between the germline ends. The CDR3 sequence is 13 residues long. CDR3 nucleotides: TGTGCCTCCAACCCAGGGTTGAACACTGAAGCTTTCTTT. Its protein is CASNPGLNTEAFF.

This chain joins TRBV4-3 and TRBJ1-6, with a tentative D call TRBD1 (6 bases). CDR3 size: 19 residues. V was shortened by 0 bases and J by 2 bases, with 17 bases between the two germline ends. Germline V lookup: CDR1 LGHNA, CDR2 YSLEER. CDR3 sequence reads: CASSQDSGAPIPYNSPLHF. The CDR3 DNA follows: TGCGCCAGCAGCCAAGATTCGGGGGCCCCGATTCCCTATAATTCACCCCTCCACTTT.

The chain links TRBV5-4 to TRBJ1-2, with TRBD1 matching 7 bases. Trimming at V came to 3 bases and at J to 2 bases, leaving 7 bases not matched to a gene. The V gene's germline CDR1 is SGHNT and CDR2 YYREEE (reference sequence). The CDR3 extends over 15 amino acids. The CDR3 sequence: CASSSRQGLNYGYTF. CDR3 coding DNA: TGTGCCAGCAGCTCCCGACAGGGACTGAACTATGGCTACACCTTC.